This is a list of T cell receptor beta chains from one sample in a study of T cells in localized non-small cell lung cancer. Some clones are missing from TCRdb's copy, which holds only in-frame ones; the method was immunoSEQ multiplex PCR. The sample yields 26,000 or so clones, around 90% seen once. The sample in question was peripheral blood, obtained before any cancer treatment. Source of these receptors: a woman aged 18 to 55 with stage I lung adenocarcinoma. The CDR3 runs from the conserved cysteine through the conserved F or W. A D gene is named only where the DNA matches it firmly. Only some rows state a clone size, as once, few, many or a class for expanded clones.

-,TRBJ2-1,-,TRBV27,CASSFEGGNEQFF,TGTGCCAGCAGTTTCGAAGGGGGCAATGAGCAGTTCTTC
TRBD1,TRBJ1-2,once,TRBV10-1,CASSRDSNYGYTF,TGCGCCAGCAGCCGGGACAGTAACTATGGCTACACCTTC
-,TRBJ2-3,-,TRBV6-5,CASSYSRLLLDTQYF,TGTGCCAGCAGTTACTCGCGGCTTCTTTTAGATACGCAGTATTTT
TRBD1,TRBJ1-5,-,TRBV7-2,CASSLEGTGIHQPQHF,TGTGCCAGCAGCTTAGAGGGGACAGGGATCCATCAGCCCCAGCATTTT
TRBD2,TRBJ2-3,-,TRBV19,CACRGTSGVTDTQYF,TGTGCCTGCCGGGGGACTAGTGGCGTCACAGATACGCAGTATTTT
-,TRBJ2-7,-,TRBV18,CASSPQGSSYEQYF,TGTGCCAGCTCACCTCAGGGGTCCTCCTACGAGCAGTACTTC
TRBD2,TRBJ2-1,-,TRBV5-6,CASSPSGPSGRGEQFF,TGTGCCAGCAGCCCAAGTGGGCCTAGCGGGAGAGGTGAGCAGTTCTTC
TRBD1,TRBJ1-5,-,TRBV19,CASEDRGPLVTQHF,TGTGCCAGCGAGGACAGGGGGCCGCTCGTGACCCAGCATTTT
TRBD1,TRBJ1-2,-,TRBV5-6,CASSPGTGHYGYTF,TGTGCCAGCAGCCCCGGGACAGGGCACTATGGCTACACCTTC
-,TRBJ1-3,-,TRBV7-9,CASSPTGDSGNTIYF,TGTGCCAGCAGCCCGACGGGGGACTCTGGAAACACCATATATTTT
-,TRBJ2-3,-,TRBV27,CASRKSWASTDTQYF,TGTGCCAGCAGGAAGAGTTGGGCTAGCACAGATACGCAGTATTTT
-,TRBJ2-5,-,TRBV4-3,CASSQDVGQETQYF,TGCGCCAGCAGCCAAGATGTTGGCCAAGAGACCCAGTACTTC
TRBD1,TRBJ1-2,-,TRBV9,CASGEGQGVAGYTF,TGTGCCAGCGGAGAGGGACAGGGAGTTGCCGGCTACACCTTC
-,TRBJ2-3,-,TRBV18,CASSRASRGMDTQYF,TGTGCCAGCTCAAGGGCTTCGAGGGGAATGGATACGCAGTATTTT
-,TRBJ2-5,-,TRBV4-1,CASSQGTTSLQETQYF,TGCGCCAGCAGCCAAGGTACTACTAGCCTCCAAGAGACCCAGTACTTC
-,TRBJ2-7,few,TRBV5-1,CASATSKNYEQYF,TGCGCCAGCGCCACTAGCAAAAACTACGAGCAGTACTTC
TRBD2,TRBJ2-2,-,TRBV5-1,CASTDGAGGTGELFF,TGCGCCAGCACCGATGGTGCGGGGGGAACCGGGGAGCTGTTTTTT
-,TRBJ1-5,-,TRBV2,CASSDGSSNQPQHF,TGTGCCAGCAGTGACGGGTCTAGCAATCAGCCCCAGCATTTT